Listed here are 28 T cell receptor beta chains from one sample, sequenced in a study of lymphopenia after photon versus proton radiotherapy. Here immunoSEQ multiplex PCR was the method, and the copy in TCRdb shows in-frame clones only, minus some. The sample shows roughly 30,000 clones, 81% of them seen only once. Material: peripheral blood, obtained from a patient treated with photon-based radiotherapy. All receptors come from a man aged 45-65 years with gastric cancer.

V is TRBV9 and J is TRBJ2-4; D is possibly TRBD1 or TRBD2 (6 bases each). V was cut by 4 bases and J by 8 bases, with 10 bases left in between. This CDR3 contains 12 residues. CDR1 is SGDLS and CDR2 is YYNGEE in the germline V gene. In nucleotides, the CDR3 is TGTGCCAGCAGCCCAGGGGAGGACATTCAGTACTTC. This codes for CASSPGEDIQYF.

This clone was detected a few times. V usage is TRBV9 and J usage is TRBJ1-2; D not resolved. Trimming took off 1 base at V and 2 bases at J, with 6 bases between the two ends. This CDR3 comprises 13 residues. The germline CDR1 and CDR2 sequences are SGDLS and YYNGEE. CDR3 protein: CASSVSDNYGYTF. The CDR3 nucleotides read TGTGCCAGCAGCGTATCGGACAACTATGGCTACACCTTC.

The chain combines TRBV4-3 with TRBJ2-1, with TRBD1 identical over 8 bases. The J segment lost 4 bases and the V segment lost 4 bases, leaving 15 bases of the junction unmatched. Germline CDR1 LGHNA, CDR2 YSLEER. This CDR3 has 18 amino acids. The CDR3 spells CASSPRRTGTGYYNEQFF. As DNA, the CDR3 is TGCGCCAGCAGCCCGAGGAGAACCGGGACAGGTTATTACAATGAGCAGTTCTTC.

The CDR3, as DNA: TGTGCCAGCAGTGACTGGAACAGGGAACGGACGGGACCCCTCCACTTT. It specifies CASSDWNRERTGPLHF. The V and J genes are TRBV6-4 and TRBJ1-6; perhaps TRBD1 as D (6 bases). This CDR3 region has 16 residues. V lost 1 base and J lost 12, with 19 bases in between. In germline, CDR1 is MRHNA, CDR2 SNTAGT.

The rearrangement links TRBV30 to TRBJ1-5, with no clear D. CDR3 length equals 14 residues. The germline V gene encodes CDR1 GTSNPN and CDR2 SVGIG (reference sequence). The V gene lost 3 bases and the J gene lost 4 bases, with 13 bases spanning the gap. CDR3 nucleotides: TGTGCCTGGAGCCCCGGACCGACTAATCAGCCCCAGCATTTT. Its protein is CAWSPGPTNQPQHF.

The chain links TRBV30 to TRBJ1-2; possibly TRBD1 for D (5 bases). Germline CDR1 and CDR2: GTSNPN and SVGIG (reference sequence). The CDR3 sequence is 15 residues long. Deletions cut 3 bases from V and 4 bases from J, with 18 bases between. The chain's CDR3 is CAWSVGAQGTYGYTF. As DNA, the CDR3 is TGTGCCTGGAGCGTTGGGGCGCAGGGAACCTATGGCTACACCTTC.

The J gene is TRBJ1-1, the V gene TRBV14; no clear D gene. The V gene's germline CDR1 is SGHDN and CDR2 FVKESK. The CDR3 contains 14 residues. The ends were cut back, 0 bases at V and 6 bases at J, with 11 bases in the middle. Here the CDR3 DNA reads TGTGCCAGCAGCCAAGATAGAGTGGCAGCTGAAGCTTTCTTT. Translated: CASSQDRVAAEAFF.

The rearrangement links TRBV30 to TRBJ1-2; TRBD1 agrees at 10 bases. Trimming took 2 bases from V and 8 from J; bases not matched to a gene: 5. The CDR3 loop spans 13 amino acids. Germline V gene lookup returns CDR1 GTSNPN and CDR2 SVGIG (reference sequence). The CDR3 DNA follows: TGTGCCTGGAGTACCTTGACAGGGGGCGGCTACACCTTC. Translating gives CAWSTLTGGGYTF.

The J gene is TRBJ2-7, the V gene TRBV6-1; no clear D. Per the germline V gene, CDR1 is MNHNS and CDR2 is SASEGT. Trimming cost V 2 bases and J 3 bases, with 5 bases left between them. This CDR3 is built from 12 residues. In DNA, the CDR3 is TGTGCCAGCAGTGAAAAAGACTACGAGCAGTACGTC. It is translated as CASSEKDYEQYV.

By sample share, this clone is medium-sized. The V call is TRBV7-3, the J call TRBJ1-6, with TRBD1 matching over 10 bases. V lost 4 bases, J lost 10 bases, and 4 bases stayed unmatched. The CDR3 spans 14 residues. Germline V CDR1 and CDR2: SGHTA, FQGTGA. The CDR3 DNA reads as TGTGCCAGCAGCTCGACAGGGGGCCTCTCACCCCTCCACTTT. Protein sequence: CASSSTGGLSPLHF.

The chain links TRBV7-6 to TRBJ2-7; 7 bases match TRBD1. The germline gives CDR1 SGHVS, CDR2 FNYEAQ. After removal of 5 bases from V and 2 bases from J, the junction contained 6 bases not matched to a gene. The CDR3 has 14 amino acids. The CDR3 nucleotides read TGTGCCAGCAGCGAACCGGGACAGCCCTACGAGCAGTACTTC. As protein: CASSEPGQPYEQYF.

This CDR3 is CATSRDGQRSEAFF. Written as DNA, the CDR3 is TGTGCCACCAGCAGAGATGGCCAGAGGTCCGAAGCTTTCTTT. The chain combines TRBV15 with TRBJ1-1; no definite D call. The CDR3 is 14 residues long. V lost 0 bases to trimming and J lost 8 bases, with 13 bases between them. The germline gives CDR1 LNHNV, CDR2 YYDKDF (reference sequence).

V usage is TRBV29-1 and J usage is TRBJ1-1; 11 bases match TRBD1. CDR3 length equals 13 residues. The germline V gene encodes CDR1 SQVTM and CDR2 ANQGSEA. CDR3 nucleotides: TGCACCGGACAGGGGGCGCAGGGCACTGAAGCTTTCTTT. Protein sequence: CTGQGAQGTEAFF.

The DNA for the CDR3 is TGTGCCAGCAGCTTGATGGGGGGTAGCTCTGGAAACACCATATATTTT. Its protein is CASSLMGGSSGNTIYF. This rearrangement joins TRBV5-5 to TRBJ1-3, with D perhaps matching TRBD1 (5 bases). This CDR3 has 16 residues. The germline V gene has CDR1 SGHKS and CDR2 YYEKEE (reference sequence). V was cut by 1 base and J by 0 bases, with 11 bases left in between.

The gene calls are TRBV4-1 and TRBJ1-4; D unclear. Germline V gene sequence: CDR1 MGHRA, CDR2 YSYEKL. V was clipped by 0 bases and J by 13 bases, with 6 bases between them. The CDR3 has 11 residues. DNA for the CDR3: TGCGCCAGCAGCCAAGAGACCAGACTGTTTTTT. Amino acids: CASSQETRLFF.

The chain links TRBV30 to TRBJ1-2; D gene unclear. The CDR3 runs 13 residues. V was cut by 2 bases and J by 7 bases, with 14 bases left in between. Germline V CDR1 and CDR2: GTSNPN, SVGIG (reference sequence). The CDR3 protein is CAWSRGNEGGYTF. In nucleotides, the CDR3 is TGTGCCTGGAGTAGAGGGAATGAGGGTGGCTACACCTTC.

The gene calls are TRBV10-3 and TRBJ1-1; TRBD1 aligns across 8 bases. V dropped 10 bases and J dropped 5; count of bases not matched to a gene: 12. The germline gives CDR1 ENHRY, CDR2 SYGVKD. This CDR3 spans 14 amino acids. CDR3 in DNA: TGTGCCACTGACTTGGACAGGGCCGGGACTGAAGCTTTCTTT. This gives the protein CATDLDRAGTEAFF.

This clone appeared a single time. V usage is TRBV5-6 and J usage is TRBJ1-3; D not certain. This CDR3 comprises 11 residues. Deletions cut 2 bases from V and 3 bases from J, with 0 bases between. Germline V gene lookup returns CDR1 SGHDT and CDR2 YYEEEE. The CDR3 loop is CASSFGNTIYF. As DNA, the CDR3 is TGTGCCAGCAGCTTTGGAAACACCATATATTTT.

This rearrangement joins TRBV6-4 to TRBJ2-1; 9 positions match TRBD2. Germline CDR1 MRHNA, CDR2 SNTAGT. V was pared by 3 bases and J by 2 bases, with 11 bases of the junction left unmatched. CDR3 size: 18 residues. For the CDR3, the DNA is TGTGCCAGCAGTGATCAGTCGGTACTAGCGGGTACCTACAATGAGCAGTTCTTC. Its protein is CASSDQSVLAGTYNEQFF.

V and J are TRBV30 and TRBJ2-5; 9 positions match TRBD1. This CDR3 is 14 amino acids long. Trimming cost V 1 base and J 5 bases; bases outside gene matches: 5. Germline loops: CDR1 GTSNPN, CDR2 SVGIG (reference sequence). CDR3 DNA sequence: TGTGCCTGGAGTGGGGACAGGGTGGGCGAGACCCAGTACTTC. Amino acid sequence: CAWSGDRVGETQYF.

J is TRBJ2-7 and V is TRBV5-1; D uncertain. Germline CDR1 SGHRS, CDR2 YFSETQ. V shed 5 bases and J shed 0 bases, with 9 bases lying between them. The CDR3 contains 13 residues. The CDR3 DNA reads TGCGCCAGCAGAAGGACGGACTCCTACGAGCAGTACTTC. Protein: CASRRTDSYEQYF.

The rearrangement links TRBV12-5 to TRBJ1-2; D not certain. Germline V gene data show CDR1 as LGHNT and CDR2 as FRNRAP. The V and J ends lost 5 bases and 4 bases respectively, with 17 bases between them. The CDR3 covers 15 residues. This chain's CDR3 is CASGPSVPTGYGYTF. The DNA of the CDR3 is TGTGCTAGTGGTCCATCGGTCCCAACTGGCTATGGCTACACCTTC.

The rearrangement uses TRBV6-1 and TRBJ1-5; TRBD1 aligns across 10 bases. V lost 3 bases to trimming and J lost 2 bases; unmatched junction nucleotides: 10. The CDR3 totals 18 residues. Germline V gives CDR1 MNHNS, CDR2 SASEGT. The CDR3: CASSDQTSGTGGNQPQHF. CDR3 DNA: TGTGCCAGCAGTGACCAAACATCCGGGACAGGGGGCAATCAGCCCCAGCATTTT.

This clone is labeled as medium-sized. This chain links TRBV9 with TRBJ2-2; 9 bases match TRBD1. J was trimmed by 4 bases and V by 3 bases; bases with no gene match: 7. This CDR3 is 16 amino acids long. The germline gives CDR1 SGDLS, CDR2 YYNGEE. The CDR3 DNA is TGTGCCAGCAGCGACGGGACAGGGATGGTCACCGGGGAGCTGTTTTTT. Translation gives CASSDGTGMVTGELFF.

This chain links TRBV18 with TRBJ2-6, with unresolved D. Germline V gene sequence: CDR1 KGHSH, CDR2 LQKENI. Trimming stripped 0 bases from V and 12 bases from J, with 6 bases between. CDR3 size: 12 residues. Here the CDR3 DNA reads TGTGCCAGCTCACCACCTTCCCTCGTCCTGACTTTC. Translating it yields CASSPPSLVLTF. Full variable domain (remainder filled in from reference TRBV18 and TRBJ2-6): NAGVMQNPRHLVRRRGQEARLRCSPMKGHSHVYWYRQLPEEGLKFMVYLQKENIIDESGMPKERFSAEFPKEGPSILRIQQVVRGDSAAYFCASSPPSLVLTFGAGSRLTVL.

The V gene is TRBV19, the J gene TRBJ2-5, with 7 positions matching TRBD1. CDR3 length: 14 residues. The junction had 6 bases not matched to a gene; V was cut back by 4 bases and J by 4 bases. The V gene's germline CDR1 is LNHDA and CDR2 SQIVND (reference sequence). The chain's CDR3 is CASSTGTAPETQYF. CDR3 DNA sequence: TGTGCCAGTAGTACAGGGACAGCCCCAGAGACCCAGTACTTC.

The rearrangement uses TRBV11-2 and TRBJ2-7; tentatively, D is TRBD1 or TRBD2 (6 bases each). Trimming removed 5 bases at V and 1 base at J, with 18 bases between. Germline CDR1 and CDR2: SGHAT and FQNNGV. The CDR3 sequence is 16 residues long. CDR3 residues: CASSLSTRGESYEQYF. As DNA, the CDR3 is TGTGCCAGCAGCCTCTCGACAAGGGGGGAATCCTACGAGCAGTACTTC.

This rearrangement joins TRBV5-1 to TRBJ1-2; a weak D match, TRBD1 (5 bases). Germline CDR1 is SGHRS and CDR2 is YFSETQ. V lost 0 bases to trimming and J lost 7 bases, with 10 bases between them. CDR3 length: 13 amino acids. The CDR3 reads CASSLGGDAGYTF. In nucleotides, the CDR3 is TGCGCCAGCAGCTTGGGTGGGGACGCTGGCTACACCTTC.